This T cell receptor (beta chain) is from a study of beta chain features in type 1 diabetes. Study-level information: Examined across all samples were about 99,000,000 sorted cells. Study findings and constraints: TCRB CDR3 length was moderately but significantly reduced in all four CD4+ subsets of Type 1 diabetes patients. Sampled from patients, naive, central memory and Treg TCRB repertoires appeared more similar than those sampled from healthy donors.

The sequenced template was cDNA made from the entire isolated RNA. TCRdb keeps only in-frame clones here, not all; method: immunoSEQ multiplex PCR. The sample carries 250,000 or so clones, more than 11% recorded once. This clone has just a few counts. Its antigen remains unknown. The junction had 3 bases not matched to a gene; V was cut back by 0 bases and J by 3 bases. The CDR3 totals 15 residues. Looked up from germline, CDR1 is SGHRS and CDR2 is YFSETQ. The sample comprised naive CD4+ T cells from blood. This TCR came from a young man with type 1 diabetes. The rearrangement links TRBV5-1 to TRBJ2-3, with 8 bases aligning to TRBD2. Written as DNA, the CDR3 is TGCGCCAGCAGCTTGGTCGGGAGGGAAACAGATACGCAGTATTTT. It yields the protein CASSLVGRETDTQYF.